Presented here are 18 T cell receptor beta chains from one specimen sequenced in a study of cytomegalovirus exposure and HLA in healthy donors. Profiled with immunoSEQ multiplex PCR; TCRdb holds only in-frame clones, not every one. Seen here are approximately 190,000 clones, approximately 80% observed once, and the top ten hold roughly 13%. Sample: PBMCs. The receptors stem from a woman aged 30 to 39 in good health and CMV-seropositive.

This chain joins TRBV7-2 and TRBJ2-7, with 9 positions matching TRBD2. The germline V gene encodes CDR1 SGHTA and CDR2 FQGNSA. The CDR3 runs to 14 residues. With 6 bases clipped from V and 3 bases from J, the junction kept 6 bases outside the gene matches. The CDR3 loop is CASRLGTSLYEQYF. The CDR3 coding sequence is TGTGCCAGCAGGCTAGGGACTAGCCTCTACGAGCAGTACTTC.

The gene calls are TRBV19 and TRBJ1-1; 11 nucleotides match TRBD1. CDR1 is LNHDA and CDR2 is SQIVND in the germline V gene (reference sequence). Losses at the gene ends were 5 bases for V and 3 bases for J; bases not matched to a gene: 5. This CDR3 contains 15 residues. The CDR3: CASSFRDRGDTEAFF. In nucleotides, the CDR3 is TGTGCCAGTAGTTTCCGGGACAGGGGGGACACTGAAGCTTTCTTT. Complete variable domain (other parts from reference TRBV19 and TRBJ1-1): DGGITQSPKYLFRKEGQNVTLSCEQNLNHDAMYWYRQDPGQGLRLIYYSQIVNDFQKGDIAEGYSVSREKKESFPLTVTSAQKNPTAFYLCASSFRDRGDTEAFFGQGTRLTVV.

In this sample, this clone turned up a few times. CDR3 in DNA: TGTGCCAGCAGGGACAGTTTGGTAGATGGCTACACCTTC. Its protein is CASRDSLVDGYTF. The J gene is TRBJ1-2, the V gene TRBV25-1; the D gene is possibly TRBD1 (6 bases). The CDR3 runs to 13 residues. V was clipped by 6 bases and J by 6 bases, with 14 bases between them. Germline-derived CDR1 and CDR2 are MGHDK and SYGVNS.

CDR3 sequence: CASRPGQWDGYTF. The CDR3 DNA sequence: TGTGCCAGCAGACCGGGACAGTGGGATGGCTACACCTTC. The chain has TRBV2 and TRBJ1-2; 7 nucleotides line up with TRBD1. Germline CDR1 reads SNHLY; CDR2 reads FYNNEI. CDR3 length equals 13 residues. Trimming removed 6 bases from V and 6 bases from J; junction bases left unmatched: 7. The whole variable domain, filled in from reference TRBV2 and TRBJ1-2, reads EPEVTQTPSHQVTQMGQEVILRCVPISNHLYFYWYRQILGQKVEFLVSFYNNEISEKSEIFDDQFSVERPDGSNFTLKIRSTKLEDSAMYFCASRPGQWDGYTFGSGTRLTVV.

Only one count was recorded for this clone. The chain recombines TRBV2 with TRBJ1-5, with a tentative D call TRBD1 (5 bases). The V gene lost 6 bases and the J gene lost 0 bases, with 12 bases spanning the gap. The V gene's germline CDR1 is SNHLY and CDR2 FYNNEI. This CDR3 region has 15 residues. The CDR3, as DNA: TGTGCCAGCAGCGCCGGGGGGGTTAGCAATCAGCCCCAGCATTTT. It encodes CASSAGGVSNQPQHF.

The chain uses TRBV5-4 and TRBJ2-5, with 8 bases that match TRBD2. The CDR3 spans 14 residues. V dropped 2 bases and J dropped 5; count of bases not matched to a gene: 5. Germline V gene data show CDR1 as SGHNT and CDR2 as YYREEE (reference sequence). CDR3 coding DNA: TGTGCCAGCAGCTTAGGACTAGCTGGTGAGACCCAGTACTTC. Protein product: CASSLGLAGETQYF.

V and J are TRBV19 and TRBJ2-7, with 8 bases fitting TRBD2. V lost 3 bases to trimming and J lost 6 bases; unmatched junction nucleotides: 4. This CDR3 spans 13 amino acids. Germline V CDR1 and CDR2: LNHDA, SQIVND (reference sequence). Written as DNA, the CDR3 is TGTGCCAGTAGTATGGTCCGGGGGGGCGAGCAGTACTTC. Protein sequence: CASSMVRGGEQYF.

This clone was found a few times. This rearrangement joins TRBV27 to TRBJ2-2; D remains unclear. The V gene's germline CDR1 is MNHEY and CDR2 SMNVEV (reference sequence). V gave up 2 bases and J gave up 1 base, with 5 bases separating them. The CDR3 is 14 amino acids. CDR3 in amino acids: CASSLQMNTGELFF. DNA of the CDR3: TGTGCCAGCAGTTTACAGATGAACACCGGGGAGCTGTTTTTT.

The rearrangement uses TRBV28 and TRBJ2-7, with no clear D. Trimming took 3 bases from V and 4 from J, leaving 7 bases between them. Germline CDR1 MDHEN, CDR2 SYDVKM. The CDR3 extends over 12 amino acids. CDR3 in DNA: TGTGCCAGCAGTTTGGGCTGGTACGAGCAGTACTTC. It codes for CASSLGWYEQYF. The whole variable domain, remainder taken from reference TRBV28 and TRBJ2-7, is DVKVTQSSRYLVKRTGEKVFLECVQDMDHENMFWYRQDPGLGLRLIYFSYDVKMKEKGDIPEGYSVSREKKERFSLILESASTNQTSMYLCASSLGWYEQYFGPGTRLTVT.

This chain joins TRBV12-5 and TRBJ2-3; tentatively, D is TRBD2 (5 bases). Germline loops: CDR1 LGHNT, CDR2 FRNRAP. The V end was cut by 6 bases, the J end by 6 bases, with 19 bases between. This CDR3 is built from 15 residues. The CDR3 sequence: CASGAGWGDHDTQYF. In nucleotides, the CDR3 is TGTGCTAGTGGGGCAGGATGGGGAGATCACGATACGCAGTATTTT.

This chain links TRBV7-9 with TRBJ2-7, with 9 bases identical to TRBD2. In germline, CDR1 is SEHNR, CDR2 FQNEAQ (reference sequence). The CDR3 spans 15 residues. Trimming cost V 3 bases and J 3 bases; bases outside gene matches: 6. CDR3: CASSLLASGNYEQYF. CDR3 DNA: TGTGCCAGCAGCTTGCTTGCTAGCGGGAACTACGAGCAGTACTTC.

This sequence joins TRBV28 and TRBJ1-3, with a possible D match to TRBD1 (6 bases). The CDR3 is 15 amino acids. Germline-derived CDR1 and CDR2 are MDHEN and SYDVKM. V was pared by 3 bases and J by 0 bases, with 9 bases between. This CDR3 is CASSLGGASGNTIYF. The CDR3 DNA sequence: TGTGCCAGCAGTTTGGGGGGGGCCTCTGGAAACACCATATATTTT.

The CDR3 DNA reads as TGTGCCAGCAGTGGATCAGGGTTTACTGGAAACACCATATATTTT. As protein: CASSGSGFTGNTIYF. J is TRBJ1-3 and V is TRBV6-1, with a tentative D call TRBD1 (5 bases). The V end lost 4 bases, the J end lost 2 bases, and 12 bases lay between the germline ends. The CDR3 runs 15 residues. Germline V gene lookup returns CDR1 MNHNS and CDR2 SASEGT.

This chain uses TRBV27 with TRBJ2-7; 7 bases match TRBD1. Looked up from germline, CDR1 is MNHEY and CDR2 is SMNVEV (reference sequence). The CDR3 consists of 14 residues. With 3 bases clipped from V and 3 bases from J, the junction kept 5 bases outside the gene matches. The CDR3 DNA sequence: TGTGCCAGCAGTTTTCAGGGGGATCTCTACGAGCAGTACTTC. It encodes CASSFQGDLYEQYF.

The rearrangement uses TRBV2 and TRBJ1-1; D is ambiguous. The CDR3 extends over 12 amino acids. CDR1 and CDR2 (germline): SNHLY, FYNNEI. Trimming left V 6 bases short and J 2 bases short, with 7 bases between. The DNA of the CDR3 is TGTGCCAGCAGGGCCCATAACACTGAAGCTTTCTTT. Residues: CASRAHNTEAFF.

The chain recombines TRBV27 with TRBJ1-1; 9 nucleotides line up with TRBD1. CDR3 size: 14 residues. The V and J ends lost 5 bases and 4 bases, in that order; junction bases with no gene match: 5. CDR1 MNHEY and CDR2 SMNVEV come from the germline V gene (reference sequence). The DNA for the CDR3 is TGTGCCAGCAGTACCCGACAGGGGGGCACTGAAGCTTTCTTT. Its protein is CASSTRQGGTEAFF.

The chain uses TRBV27 and TRBJ2-7, with D possibly TRBD2 on 6 matching bases. Trimming took off 3 bases at V and 12 bases at J, with 21 bases between the two ends. This CDR3 has 14 amino acids. The germline V gene encodes CDR1 MNHEY and CDR2 SMNVEV (reference sequence). The CDR3 sequence is CASSLADRRERLYF. The CDR3 nucleotides are TGTGCCAGCAGTTTGGCGGACCGACGGGAGAGACTGTACTTC.

There are a few counts of this clone. This sequence joins TRBV7-3 and TRBJ1-2; weak D call: TRBD1 (5 bases). The germline CDR1 and CDR2 sequences are SGHTA and FQGTGA. This CDR3 is 13 amino acids long. V was pared by 1 base and J by 7 bases, with 10 bases between. CDR3 region: CASSLIRGSGYTF. The DNA for the CDR3 is TGTGCCAGCAGCTTAATCCGGGGGAGTGGCTACACCTTC. Drawing the rest from reference TRBV7-3 and TRBJ1-2, the complete variable domain is GAGVSQTPSNKVTEKGKYVELRCDPISGHTALYWYRQSLGQGPEFLIYFQGTGAADDSGLPNDRFFAVRPEGSVSTLKIQRTERGDSAVYLCASSLIRGSGYTFGSGTRLTVV.